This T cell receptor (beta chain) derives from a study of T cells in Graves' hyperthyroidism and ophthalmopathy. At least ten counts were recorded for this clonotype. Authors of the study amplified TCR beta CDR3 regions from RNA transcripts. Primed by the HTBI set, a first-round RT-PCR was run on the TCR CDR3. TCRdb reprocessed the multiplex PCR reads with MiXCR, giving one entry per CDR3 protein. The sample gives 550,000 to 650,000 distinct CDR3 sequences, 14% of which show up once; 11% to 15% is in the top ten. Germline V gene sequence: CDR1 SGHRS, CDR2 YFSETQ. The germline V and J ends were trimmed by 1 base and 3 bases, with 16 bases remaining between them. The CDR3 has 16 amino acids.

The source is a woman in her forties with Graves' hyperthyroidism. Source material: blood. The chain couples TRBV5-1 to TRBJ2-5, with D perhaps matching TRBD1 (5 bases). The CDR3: CASSLSDRPPEETQYF. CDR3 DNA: TGCGCCAGCAGCTTGTCTGACAGACCACCTGAAGAGACCCAGTACTTC.